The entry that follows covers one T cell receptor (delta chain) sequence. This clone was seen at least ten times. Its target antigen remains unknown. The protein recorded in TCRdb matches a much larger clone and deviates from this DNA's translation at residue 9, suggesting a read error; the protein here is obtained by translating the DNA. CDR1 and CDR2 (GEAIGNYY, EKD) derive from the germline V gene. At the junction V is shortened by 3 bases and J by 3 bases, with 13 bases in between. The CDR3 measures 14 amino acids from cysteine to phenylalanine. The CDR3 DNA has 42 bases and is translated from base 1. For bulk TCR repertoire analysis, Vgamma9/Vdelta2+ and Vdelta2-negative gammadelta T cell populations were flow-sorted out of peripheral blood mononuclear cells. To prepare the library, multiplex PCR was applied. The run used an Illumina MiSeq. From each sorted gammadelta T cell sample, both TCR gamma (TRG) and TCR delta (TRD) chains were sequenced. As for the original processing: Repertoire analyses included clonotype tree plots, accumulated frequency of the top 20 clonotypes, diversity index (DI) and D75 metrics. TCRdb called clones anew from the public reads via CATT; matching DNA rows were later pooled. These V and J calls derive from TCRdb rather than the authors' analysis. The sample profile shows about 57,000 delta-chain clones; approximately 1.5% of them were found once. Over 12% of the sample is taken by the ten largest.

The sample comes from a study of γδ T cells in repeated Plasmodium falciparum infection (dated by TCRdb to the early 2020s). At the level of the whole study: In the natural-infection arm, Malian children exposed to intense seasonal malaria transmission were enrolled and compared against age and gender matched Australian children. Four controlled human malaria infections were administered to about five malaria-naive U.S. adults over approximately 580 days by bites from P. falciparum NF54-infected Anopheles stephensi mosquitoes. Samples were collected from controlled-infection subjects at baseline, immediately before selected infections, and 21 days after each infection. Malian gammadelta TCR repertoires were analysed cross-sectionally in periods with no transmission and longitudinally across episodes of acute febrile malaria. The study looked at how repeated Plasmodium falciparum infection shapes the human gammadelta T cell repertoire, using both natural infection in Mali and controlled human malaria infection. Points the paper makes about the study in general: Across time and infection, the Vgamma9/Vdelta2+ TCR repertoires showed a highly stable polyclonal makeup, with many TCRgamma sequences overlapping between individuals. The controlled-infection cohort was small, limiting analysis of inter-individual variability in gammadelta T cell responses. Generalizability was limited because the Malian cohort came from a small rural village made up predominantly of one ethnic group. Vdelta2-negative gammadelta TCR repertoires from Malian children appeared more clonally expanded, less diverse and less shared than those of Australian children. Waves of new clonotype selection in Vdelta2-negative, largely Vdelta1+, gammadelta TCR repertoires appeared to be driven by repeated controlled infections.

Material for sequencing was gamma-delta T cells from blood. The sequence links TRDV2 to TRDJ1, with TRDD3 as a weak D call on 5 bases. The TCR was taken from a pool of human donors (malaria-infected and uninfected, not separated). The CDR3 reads CACDGISAADKLIF. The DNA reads TGTGCCTGTGACGGGATTAGTGCCGCCGATAAACTCATCTTT.